Presented here are 9 T cell receptor beta chains from one specimen sequenced in a study of T cells after yellow fever vaccination. TCRdb reprocessed the 5' RACE reads via MiXCR and lists one record per CDR3 protein. The table lists approximately 550,000 distinct CDR3 sequences, about a fifth of them singletons. The sequencing here drew on PBMCs, taken 15 days after the yellow fever booster vaccination. The receptors stem from a young man who received the YFV17D yellow fever vaccine.

This clonotype was seen more than once but under ten times. This rearrangement joins TRBV29-1 to TRBJ2-1; tentative D call: TRBD2 (7 bases). Looked up from germline, CDR1 is SQVTM and CDR2 is ANQGSEA. The V end was cut by 7 bases, the J end by 2 bases, with 18 bases between. CDR3 length equals 15 residues. The CDR3: CSGGGGLGAYNEQFF. CDR3 bases: TGCAGCGGAGGGGGGGGTTTAGGGGCCTACAATGAGCAGTTCTTC.

At least ten counts were recorded for this clonotype. CDR3 sequence reads: CASSQDYASGMANEQFF. CDR3 in DNA: TGCGCCAGCAGCCAAGATTACGCTAGCGGGATGGCGAATGAGCAGTTCTTC. The chain is built from TRBV4-3 and TRBJ2-1, with 9 positions matching TRBD2. Trimming took 0 bases from V and 7 from J; bases not matched to a gene: 10. Per the germline V gene, CDR1 is LGHNA and CDR2 is YSLEER. The CDR3 contains 17 residues.

This clonotype was counted a few times. The chain has TRBV11-2 and TRBJ2-5, with D perhaps matching TRBD1 (5 bases). The germline V gene encodes CDR1 SGHAT and CDR2 FQNNGV. CDR3 size: 13 residues. V lost 7 bases, J lost 5 bases, and 14 bases lay in between. CDR3 in amino acids: CASIPQVEETQYF. In DNA, the CDR3 is TGTGCCAGCATTCCACAGGTGGAGGAGACCCAGTACTTC.

This clonotype was observed a few times. This chain joins TRBV7-2 and TRBJ2-7; D is perhaps TRBD1 (6 bases). V was shortened by 5 bases and J by 3 bases, with 14 bases between the two germline ends. The germline V gene encodes CDR1 SGHTA and CDR2 FQGNSA. The CDR3 extends over 14 amino acids. CDR3 loop: CASSRGHEYYEQYF. The DNA of the CDR3 is TGTGCCAGCAGCCGGGGACACGAGTACTACGAGCAGTACTTC.

This chain uses TRBV12-3 or TRBV12-4 with TRBJ2-7, with TRBD1 identical over 7 bases. The V gene end was trimmed by 6 bases and the J gene end by 3 bases; junction bases not matched to a gene: 5. The CDR3 sequence is 13 residues long. The CDR3 region has the DNA TGTGCCAGCAGCTTCAGGGGGATCTACGAGCAGTACTTC. It codes for CASSFRGIYEQYF.

The gene calls are TRBV7-2 and TRBJ2-1; 7 bases match TRBD1. The germline gives CDR1 SGHTA, CDR2 FQGNSA. J lost 3 bases, V lost 5 bases, and 10 bases had no gene match. The CDR3 runs 16 residues. As DNA, the CDR3 is TGTGCCAGCAGCGAACCGGGACAGTTCCTCTACAATGAGCAGTTCTTC. Its translation is CASSEPGQFLYNEQFF. The full variable domain, in which reference TRBV7-2 and TRBJ2-1 provide the parts outside the CDR3, is GAGVSQSPSNKVTEKGKDVELRCDPISGHTALYWYRQSLGQGLEFLIYFQGNSAPDKSGLPSDRFSAERTGGSVSTLTIQRTQQEDSAVYLCASSEPGQFLYNEQFFGPGTRLTVL.

This chain joins TRBV29-1 and TRBJ2-7, with 7 bases lining up with TRBD1. Germline CDR1 SQVTM, CDR2 ANQGSEA. The CDR3 has 13 amino acids. V was clipped by 4 bases and J by 3 bases; unmatched bases: 6. The DNA for the CDR3 is TGCAGCGTTGTAACAGGGGTGGTCTACGAGCAGTACTTC. Translating it yields CSVVTGVVYEQYF.

V and J are TRBV7-8 and TRBJ2-5; perhaps TRBD1 as D (5 bases). V was clipped by 6 bases and J by 1 base, with 15 bases between them. This CDR3 contains 15 residues. CDR1 is SGHVS, CDR2 FQNEAQ, per germline. CDR3 in DNA: TGTGCCAGCAGAAACGACAGACCCATCCAAGAGACCCAGTACTTC. Translation gives CASRNDRPIQETQYF.

The rearrangement links TRBV5-1 to TRBJ1-1, with 8 bases that match TRBD1. The J segment lost 1 base and the V segment lost 5 bases, leaving 7 bases of the junction unmatched. The CDR3 has 15 amino acids. The germline V gene encodes CDR1 SGHRS and CDR2 YFSETQ. CDR3 loop: CASRRGQGGNTEAFF. CDR3 nucleotides: TGCGCCAGCAGACGAGGACAGGGAGGGAACACTGAAGCTTTCTTT.